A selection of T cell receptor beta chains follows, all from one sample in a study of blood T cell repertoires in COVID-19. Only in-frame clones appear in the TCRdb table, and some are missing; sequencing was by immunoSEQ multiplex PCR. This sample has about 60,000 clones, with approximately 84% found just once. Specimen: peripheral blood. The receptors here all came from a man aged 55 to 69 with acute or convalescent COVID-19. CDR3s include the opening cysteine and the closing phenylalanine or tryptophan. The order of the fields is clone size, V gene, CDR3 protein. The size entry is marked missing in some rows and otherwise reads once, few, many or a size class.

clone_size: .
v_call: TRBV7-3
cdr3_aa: CASSPSRADGYTF

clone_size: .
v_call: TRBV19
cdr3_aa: CASSIRAGNTIYF

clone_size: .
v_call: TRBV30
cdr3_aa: CAWSAKGDQPQHF

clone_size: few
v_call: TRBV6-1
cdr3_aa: CASSEGQGNQPQHF

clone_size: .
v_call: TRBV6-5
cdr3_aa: CASSYGRNTEAFF

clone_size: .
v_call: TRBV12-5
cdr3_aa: CASGREGDTEAFF

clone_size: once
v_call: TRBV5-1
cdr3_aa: CASSPVTGDGYEQYF

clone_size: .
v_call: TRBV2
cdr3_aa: CASSEGAGLTDTQYF

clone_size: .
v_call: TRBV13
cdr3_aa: CASSPGTGFHEQYF

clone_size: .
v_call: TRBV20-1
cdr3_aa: CSARASEQFF

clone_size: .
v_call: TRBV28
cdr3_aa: CASKIPGTSGADTQYF

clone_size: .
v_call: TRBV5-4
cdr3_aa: CASSDGTGIAPLHF

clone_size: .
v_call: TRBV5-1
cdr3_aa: CASSWDSMNTEAFF

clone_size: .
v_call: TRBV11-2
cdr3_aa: CASSLQQGPTYEQYF

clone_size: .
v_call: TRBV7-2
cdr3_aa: CASSPPLAGDNEQFF

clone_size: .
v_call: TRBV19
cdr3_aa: CASSINLRGTDTQYF

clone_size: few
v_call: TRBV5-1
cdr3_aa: CASSLRGGYTF

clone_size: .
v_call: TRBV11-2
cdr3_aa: CASSAGNSPLHF

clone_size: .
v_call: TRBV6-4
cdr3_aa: CATSIGNNYGYTF

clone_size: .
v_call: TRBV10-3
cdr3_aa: CAISESPGSPRRDTIYF

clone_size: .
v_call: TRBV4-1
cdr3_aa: CASSHTGTGKFTEAFF

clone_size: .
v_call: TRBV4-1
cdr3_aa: CASSQAWGGGNEKLFF